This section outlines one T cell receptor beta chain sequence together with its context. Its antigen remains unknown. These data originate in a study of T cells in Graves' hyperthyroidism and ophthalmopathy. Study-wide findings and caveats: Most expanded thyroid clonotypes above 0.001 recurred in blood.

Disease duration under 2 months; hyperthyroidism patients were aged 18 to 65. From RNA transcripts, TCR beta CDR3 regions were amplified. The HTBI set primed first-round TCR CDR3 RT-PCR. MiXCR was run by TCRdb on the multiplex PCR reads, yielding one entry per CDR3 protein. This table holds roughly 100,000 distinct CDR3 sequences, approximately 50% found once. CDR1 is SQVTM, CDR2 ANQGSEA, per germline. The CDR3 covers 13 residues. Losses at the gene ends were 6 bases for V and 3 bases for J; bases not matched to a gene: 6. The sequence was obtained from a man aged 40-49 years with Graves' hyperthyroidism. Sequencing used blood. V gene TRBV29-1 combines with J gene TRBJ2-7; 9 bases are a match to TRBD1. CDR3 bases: TGCAGCGTGGCCTCGGACAGGGGCTACGAGCAGTACTTC. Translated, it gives CSVASDRGYEQYF.